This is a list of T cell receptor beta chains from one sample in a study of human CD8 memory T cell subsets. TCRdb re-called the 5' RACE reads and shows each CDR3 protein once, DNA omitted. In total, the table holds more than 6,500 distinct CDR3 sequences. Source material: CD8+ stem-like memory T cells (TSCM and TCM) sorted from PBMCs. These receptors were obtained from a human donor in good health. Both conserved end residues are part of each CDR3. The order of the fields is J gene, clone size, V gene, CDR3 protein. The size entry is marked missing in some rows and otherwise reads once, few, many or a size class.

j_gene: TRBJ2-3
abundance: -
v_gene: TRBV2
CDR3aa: CASSDGLAGDTQYF

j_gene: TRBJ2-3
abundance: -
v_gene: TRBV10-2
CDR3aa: CASSLAGGPGDTQYF

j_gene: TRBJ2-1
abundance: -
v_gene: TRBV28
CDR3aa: CASSPPLTGGWIEQFF

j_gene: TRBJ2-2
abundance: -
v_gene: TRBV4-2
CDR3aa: CASSRSVPNTGELFF

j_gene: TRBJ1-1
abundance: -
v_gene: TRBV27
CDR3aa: CASYTGFEAFF

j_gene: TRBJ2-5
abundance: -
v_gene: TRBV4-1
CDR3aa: CASSQGTGEVETQYF

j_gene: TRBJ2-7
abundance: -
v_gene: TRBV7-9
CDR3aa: CASSGDRYEQYF

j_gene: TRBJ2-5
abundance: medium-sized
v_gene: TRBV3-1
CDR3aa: CASSHERLQRAQETQYF

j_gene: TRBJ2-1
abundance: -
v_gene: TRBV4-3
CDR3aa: CASSQREGLAGVGEQFF

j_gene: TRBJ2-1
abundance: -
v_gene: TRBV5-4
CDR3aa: CASSSTMDNEQFF

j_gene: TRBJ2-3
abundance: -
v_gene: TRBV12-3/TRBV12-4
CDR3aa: CASSRTSGRRDTQYF

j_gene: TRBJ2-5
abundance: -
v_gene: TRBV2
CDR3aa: CASSSGRYQETQYF

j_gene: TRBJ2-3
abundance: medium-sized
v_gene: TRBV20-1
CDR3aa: CSARDQGSGDTDTQYF

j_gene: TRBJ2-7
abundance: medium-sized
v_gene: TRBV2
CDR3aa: CASSETPDSEQYF

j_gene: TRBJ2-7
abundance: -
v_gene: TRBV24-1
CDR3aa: CATSGPQDDEQYF

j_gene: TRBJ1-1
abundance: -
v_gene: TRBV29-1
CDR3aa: CSVPGGDRAEAFF

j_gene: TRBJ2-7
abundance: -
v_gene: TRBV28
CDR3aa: CASTLRGPAYEQYF

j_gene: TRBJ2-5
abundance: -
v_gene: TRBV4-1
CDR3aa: CASSQVGLKRTQYF

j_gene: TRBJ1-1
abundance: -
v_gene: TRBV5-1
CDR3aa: CASSPGTPEAFF

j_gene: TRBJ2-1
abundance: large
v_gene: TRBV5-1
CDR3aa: CASSLKDYYNEQFF

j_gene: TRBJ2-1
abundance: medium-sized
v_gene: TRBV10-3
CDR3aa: CAIRQGGGTVNEQFF

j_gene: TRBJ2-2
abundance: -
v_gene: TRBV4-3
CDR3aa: CASSQMSGRGNTGELFF

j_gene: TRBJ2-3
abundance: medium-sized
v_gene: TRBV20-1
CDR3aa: CSARDRGTSASSTDTQYF

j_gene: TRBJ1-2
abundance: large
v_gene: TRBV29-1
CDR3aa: CSVGTGGDGYTF

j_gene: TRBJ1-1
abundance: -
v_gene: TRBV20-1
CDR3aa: CSAMGDRGRTEAFF

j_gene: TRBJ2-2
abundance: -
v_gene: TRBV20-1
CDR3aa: CSVIQGGDTGELFF

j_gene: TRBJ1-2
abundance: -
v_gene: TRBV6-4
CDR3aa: CASNTPHRGPNYGYTF

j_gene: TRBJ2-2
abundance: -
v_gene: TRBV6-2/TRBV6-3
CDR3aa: CASSTPVGGPGTGELFF

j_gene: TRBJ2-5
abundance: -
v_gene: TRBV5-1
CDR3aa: CASSKYGGGAAGETQYF

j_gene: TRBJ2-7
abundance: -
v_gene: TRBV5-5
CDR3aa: CASSPGTGSYEQYF

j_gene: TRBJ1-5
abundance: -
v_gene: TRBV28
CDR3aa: CASSLFLNQPQHF

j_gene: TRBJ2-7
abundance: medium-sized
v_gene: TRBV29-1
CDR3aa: CSVPGELSYEQYF

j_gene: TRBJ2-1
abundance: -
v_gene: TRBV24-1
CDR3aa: CATSDRLAGPDNEQFF

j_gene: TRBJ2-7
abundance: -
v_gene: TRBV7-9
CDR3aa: CASSLVRSSYEQYF

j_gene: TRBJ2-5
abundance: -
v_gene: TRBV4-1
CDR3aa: CASSQVRAGDETQYF

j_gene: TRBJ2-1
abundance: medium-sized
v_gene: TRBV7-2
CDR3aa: CASSLVGPSNEQFF

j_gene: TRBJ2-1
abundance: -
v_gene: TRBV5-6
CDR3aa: CASSLLEGAHWIWNEQFF

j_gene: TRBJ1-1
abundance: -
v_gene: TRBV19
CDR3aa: CASSDVAGRTTEAFF

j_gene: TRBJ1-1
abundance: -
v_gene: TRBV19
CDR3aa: CASSIGGPDTEAFF

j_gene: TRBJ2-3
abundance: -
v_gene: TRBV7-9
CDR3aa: CASSLDKASTQYF

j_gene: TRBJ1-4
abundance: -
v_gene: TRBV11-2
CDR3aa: CASSPRQGKNEKLFF

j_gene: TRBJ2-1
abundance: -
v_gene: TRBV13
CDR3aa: CASTFRGRTNNEQFF

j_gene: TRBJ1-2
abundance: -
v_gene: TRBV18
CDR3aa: CASSPDGLRGYTF

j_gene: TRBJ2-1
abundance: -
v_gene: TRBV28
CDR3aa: CASSSRTSGFNEQFF

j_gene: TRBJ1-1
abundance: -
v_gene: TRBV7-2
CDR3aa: CASSLVLGMNTEAFF

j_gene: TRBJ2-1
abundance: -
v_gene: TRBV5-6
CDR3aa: CASSLNRRAFF

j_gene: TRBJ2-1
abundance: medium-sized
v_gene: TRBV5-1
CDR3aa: CASQLGQGDNEQFF

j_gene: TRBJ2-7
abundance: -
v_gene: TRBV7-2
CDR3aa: CASSLILAGGDEQYF

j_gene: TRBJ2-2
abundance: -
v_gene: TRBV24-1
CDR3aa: CATGPGLDSGELFF

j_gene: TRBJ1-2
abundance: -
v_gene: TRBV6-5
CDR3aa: CASSYGGGRAHGYTF